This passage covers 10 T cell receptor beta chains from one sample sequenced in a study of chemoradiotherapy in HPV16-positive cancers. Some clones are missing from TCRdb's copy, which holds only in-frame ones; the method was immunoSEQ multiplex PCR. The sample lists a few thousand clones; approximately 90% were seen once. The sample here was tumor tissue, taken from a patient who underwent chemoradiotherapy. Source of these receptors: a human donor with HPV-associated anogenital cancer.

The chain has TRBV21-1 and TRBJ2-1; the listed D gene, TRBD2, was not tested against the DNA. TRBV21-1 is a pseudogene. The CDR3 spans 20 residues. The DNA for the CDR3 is TGTGCCAGCAGCAAAGCTTTCGGGGGGATAGCGGGGGGCCCTTGGGATGAGCAGTTCTTC. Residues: CASSKAFGGIAGGPWDEQFF.

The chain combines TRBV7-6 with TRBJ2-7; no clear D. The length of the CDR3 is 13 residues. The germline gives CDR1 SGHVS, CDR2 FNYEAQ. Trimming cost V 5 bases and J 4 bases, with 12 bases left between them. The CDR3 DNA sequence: TGTGCCAGCAGCCCCGCGGCGAGTTACGAGCAGTACTTC. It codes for CASSPAASYEQYF.

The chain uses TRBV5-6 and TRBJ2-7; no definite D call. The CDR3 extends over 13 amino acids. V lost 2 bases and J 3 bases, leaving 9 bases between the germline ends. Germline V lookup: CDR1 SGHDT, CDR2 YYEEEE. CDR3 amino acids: CASSFGRLYEQYF. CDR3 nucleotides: TGTGCCAGCAGCTTTGGGCGGCTCTACGAGCAGTACTTC.

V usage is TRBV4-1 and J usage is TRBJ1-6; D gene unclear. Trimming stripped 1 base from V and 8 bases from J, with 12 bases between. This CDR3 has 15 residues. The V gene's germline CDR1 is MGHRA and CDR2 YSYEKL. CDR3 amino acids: CASSQVPQTDSPLHF. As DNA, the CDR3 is TGCGCCAGCAGCCAAGTCCCCCAGACGGATTCACCCCTCCACTTT.

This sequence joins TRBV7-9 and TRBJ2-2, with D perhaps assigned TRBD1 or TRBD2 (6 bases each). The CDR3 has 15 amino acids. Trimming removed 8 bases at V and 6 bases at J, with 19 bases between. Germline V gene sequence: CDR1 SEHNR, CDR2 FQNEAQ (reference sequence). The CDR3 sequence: CASGEGGFGSGELFF. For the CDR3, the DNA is TGTGCCAGCGGAGAGGGGGGTTTTGGTTCCGGGGAGCTGTTTTTT.

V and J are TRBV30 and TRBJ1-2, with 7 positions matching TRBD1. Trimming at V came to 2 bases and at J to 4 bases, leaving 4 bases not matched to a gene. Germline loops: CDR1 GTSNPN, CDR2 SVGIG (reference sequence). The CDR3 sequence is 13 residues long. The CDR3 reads CAWSFDRVYGYTF. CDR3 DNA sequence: TGTGCCTGGAGTTTTGACAGGGTCTATGGCTACACCTTC.

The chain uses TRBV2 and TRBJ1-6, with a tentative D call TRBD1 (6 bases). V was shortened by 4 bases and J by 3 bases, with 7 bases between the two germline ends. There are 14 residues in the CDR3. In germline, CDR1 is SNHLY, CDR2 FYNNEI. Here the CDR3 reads CASSGTDYNSPLHF. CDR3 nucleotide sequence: TGTGCCAGCAGTGGGACAGACTATAATTCACCCCTCCACTTT.

The CDR3 is CAWSVARGTGELFF. The CDR3 DNA is TGTGCCTGGAGTGTGGCTAGGGGCACCGGGGAGCTGTTTTTT. The rearrangement links TRBV30 to TRBJ2-2, with a tentative D call TRBD1 (5 bases). Trimming pared 0 bases from V and 4 bases from J, leaving 9 bases between. Germline loops: CDR1 GTSNPN, CDR2 SVGIG (reference sequence). The CDR3 runs to 14 residues.

The CDR3 region has the DNA TGTGCCAGTAGTTTCTCACAGGGCGAGCAGTACTTC. It encodes CASSFSQGEQYF. The gene calls are TRBV19 and TRBJ2-7; a weak D match, TRBD1 (6 bases). The CDR3 spans 12 residues. The V gene lost 5 bases and the J gene lost 6 bases, with 11 bases spanning the gap. The germline gives CDR1 LNHDA, CDR2 SQIVND (reference sequence). Full variable domain (missing parts from reference TRBV19 and TRBJ2-7): DGGITQSPKYLFRKEGQNVTLSCEQNLNHDAMYWYRQDPGQGLRLIYYSQIVNDFQKGDIAEGYSVSREKKESFPLTVTSAQKNPTAFYLCASSFSQGEQYFGPGTRLTVT.

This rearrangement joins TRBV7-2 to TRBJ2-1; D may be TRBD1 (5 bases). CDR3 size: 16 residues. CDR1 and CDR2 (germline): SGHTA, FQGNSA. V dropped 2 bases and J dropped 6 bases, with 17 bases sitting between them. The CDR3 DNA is TGTGCCAGCAGCTTATATCCTCAGGGTGTGTCCAATGAGCAGTTCTTC. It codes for CASSLYPQGVSNEQFF.